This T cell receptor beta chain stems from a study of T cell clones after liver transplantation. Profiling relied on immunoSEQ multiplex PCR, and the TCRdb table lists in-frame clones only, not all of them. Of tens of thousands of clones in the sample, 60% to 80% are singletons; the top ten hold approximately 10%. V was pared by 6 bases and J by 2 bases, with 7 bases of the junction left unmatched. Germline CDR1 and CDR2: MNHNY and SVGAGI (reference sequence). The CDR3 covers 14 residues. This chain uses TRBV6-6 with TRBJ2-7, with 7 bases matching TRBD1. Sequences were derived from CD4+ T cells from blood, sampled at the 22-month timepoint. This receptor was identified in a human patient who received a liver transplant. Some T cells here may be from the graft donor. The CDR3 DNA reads TGTGCCAGCAGAAGGGGACAGCTGGCCTACGAGCAGTACTTC. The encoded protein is CASRRGQLAYEQYF.